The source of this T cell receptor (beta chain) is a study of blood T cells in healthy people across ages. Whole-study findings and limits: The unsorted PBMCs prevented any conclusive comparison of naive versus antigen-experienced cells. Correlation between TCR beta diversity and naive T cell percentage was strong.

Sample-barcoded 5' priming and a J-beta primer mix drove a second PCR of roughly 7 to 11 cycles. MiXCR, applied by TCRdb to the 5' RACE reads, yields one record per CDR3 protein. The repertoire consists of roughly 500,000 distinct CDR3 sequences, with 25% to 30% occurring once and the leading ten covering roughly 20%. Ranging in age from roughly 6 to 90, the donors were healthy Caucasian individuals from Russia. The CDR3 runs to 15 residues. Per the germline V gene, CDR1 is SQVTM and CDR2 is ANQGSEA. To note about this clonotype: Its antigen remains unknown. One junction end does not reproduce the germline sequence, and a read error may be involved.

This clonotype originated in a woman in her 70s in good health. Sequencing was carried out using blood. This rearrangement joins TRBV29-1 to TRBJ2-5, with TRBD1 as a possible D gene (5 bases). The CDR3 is CSVVTGEPYNNEHFF. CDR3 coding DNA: TGCAGCGTTGTAACAGGAGAACCTTATAACAATGAGCACTTCTTC.